What follows are 27 T cell receptor beta chains derived from one specimen sequenced in a study of molecular identifiers for immune sequencing clone quantification. TCRdb used MiXCR to reprocess the PCR reads, holding one entry per CDR3 protein. This table holds 20,000 or so distinct CDR3 sequences, about a fifth found once. Sequencing used naive CD8+ T cells from blood, with Jurkat cell RNA spiked in. Described subset: FACS-sorted CD8+CD4-CCR7+CD45RA+ naive T cells. The receptors were sampled from a human donor in good health. Some libraries in this study had Jurkat cell RNA spiked in.

The chain links TRBV28 to TRBJ2-1; D is undetermined. The CDR3 runs to 12 residues. Between the trimmed V and J ends, which lost 3 bases and 4 bases, there was a span of 4 bases. Germline values: CDR1 MDHEN, CDR2 SYDVKM. CDR3 protein: CASSLQYNEQFF. The CDR3, as DNA: TGTGCCAGCAGTTTGCAGTACAATGAGCAGTTCTTC.

This clonotype is medium-sized by share. The gene calls are TRBV4-3 and TRBJ1-2; possible D gene TRBD1, 6 bases. This CDR3 is built from 14 residues. Germline assignment: CDR1 LGHNA and CDR2 YSLEER. V lost 0 bases and J lost 8, with 13 bases in between. CDR3 protein: CASSQDPGTLGYTF. Written as DNA, the CDR3 is TGCGCCAGCAGCCAAGACCCCGGGACACTCGGCTACACCTTC.

Relative to its sample, this clonotype is medium-sized. The V call is TRBV7-2, the J call TRBJ1-5, with 7 bases lining up with TRBD1. The CDR3 contains 13 residues. Germline lookup yields CDR1 SGHTA and CDR2 FQGNSA. CDR3 DNA sequence: TGTGCAAGGGGACAGCCATACAATCAGCCCCAGCATTTT. Translation: CARGQPYNQPQHF.

A remark on this clonotype: This may be a read error, as it is one base from a much larger clone. J is TRBJ2-5 and V is TRBV28; TRBD1 matches 11 bases. This CDR3 has 14 residues. Trimming removed 8 bases from V and 5 bases from J; junction bases left unmatched: 7. Looked up from germline, CDR1 is MDHEN and CDR2 is SYDVKM. DNA for the CDR3: TGTGCCAGCGTTAGGACAGGGGGCACGGAGACCCAGTACTTC. This sequence encodes CASVRTGGTETQYF. The whole variable domain, remainder taken from reference TRBV28 and TRBJ2-5, is DVKVTQSSRYLVKRTGEKVFLECVQDMDHENMFWYRQDPGLGLRLIYFSYDVKMKEKGDIPEGYSVSREKKERFSLILESASTNQTSMYLCASVRTGGTETQYFGPGTRLLVL.

This clonotype was seen repeatedly, ten times or more. V and J are TRBV15 and TRBJ2-5; the D gene is possibly TRBD2 (6 bases). CDR3 length: 15 amino acids. Per the germline V gene, CDR1 is LNHNV and CDR2 is YYDKDF (reference sequence). Trimming pared 2 bases from V and 2 bases from J, leaving 12 bases between. The CDR3 here is CATSRNLALQETQYF. In nucleotides, the CDR3 is TGTGCCACCAGCAGAAATCTAGCGTTACAAGAGACCCAGTACTTC.

The chain combines TRBV28 with TRBJ2-1, with 15 positions matching TRBD2. The CDR3 runs to 18 residues. After removal of 1 base from V and 6 bases from J, the junction contained 7 bases not matched to a gene. Germline lookup yields CDR1 MDHEN and CDR2 SYDVKM. CDR3 nucleotides: TGTGCCAGCAGTTTATTCCCCCGGACTAGCGGGAGGGGCAATGAGCAGTTCTTC. As protein: CASSLFPRTSGRGNEQFF.

A word on this clonotype: This may be a read error, as it is one base from a much larger clone. The chain has TRBV5-1 and TRBJ2-7, with D tentatively TRBD2 (5 bases). CDR3 length equals 13 residues. V was cut by 9 bases and J by 3 bases, with 16 bases left in between. Germline-derived CDR1 and CDR2 are SGHRS and YFSETQ. CDR3 sequence: CANSPGLGYEQYF. CDR3 nucleotide sequence: TGCGCCAACAGTCCGGGGTTAGGCTACGAGCAGTACTTC.

Worth noting for this clonotype: It may be a read error: a sequence one base away is much more abundant. The chain is built from TRBV28 and TRBJ1-5, with TRBD1 identical over 8 bases. The CDR3 contains 19 residues. The J segment lost 4 bases and the V segment lost 5 bases, leaving 19 bases of the junction unmatched. Germline V CDR1 and CDR2: MDHEN, SYDVKM. CDR3 region: CASSRLTGQGRHGNQPQHF. CDR3 DNA sequence: TGTGCCAGCAGTCGACTAACCGGACAGGGTAGACATGGGAATCAGCCCCAGCATTTT. Full variable domain (outside the CDR3, taken from reference TRBV28 and TRBJ1-5): DVKVTQSSRYLVKRTGEKVFLECVQDMDHENMFWYRQDPGLGLRLIYFSYDVKMKEKGDIPEGYSVSREKKERFSLILESASTNQTSMYLCASSRLTGQGRHGNQPQHFGDGTRLSIL.

At least ten counts were recorded for this clonotype. This rearrangement joins TRBV28 to TRBJ2-3; no definite D call. Germline-derived CDR1 and CDR2 are MDHEN and SYDVKM. Trimming left V 0 bases short and J 2 bases short, with 9 bases between. CDR3 length: 15 residues. CDR3 nucleotides: TGTGCCAGCAGTTTATGGCAGGATACCACAGATACGCAGTATTTT. Translating gives CASSLWQDTTDTQYF.

V gene TRBV27 combines with J gene TRBJ2-1; the D is unclear. V was trimmed by 4 bases and J by 4 bases, leaving 8 bases between them. The CDR3 contains 13 residues. Germline V gives CDR1 MNHEY, CDR2 SMNVEV (reference sequence). The CDR3 DNA is TGTGCCAGCAGTTCGTCCCTTTACAATGAGCAGTTCTTC. Protein product: CASSSSLYNEQFF.

In this sample, this clonotype turned up a few times. The chain carries TRBV28 and TRBJ1-6; 9 nucleotides align to TRBD1. From germline, CDR1 is MDHEN and CDR2 SYDVKM. The trim removed 3 bases at V and 9 bases at J, leaving 6 bases unmatched. CDR3 length: 15 amino acids. This chain's CDR3 is CASSFEDRGFSPLHF. The CDR3 coding sequence is TGTGCCAGCAGTTTTGAGGACAGGGGATTTTCACCCCTCCACTTT.

By share, this clonotype counts as medium-sized (0.01 to 0.1%). This CDR3 reads CASSALTRFPYEQYF. The CDR3 region has the DNA TGTGCCAGCAGCGCCCTAACTAGGTTCCCCTACGAGCAGTACTTC. The chain recombines TRBV7-2 with TRBJ2-7; TRBD2 is a possible D gene (5 bases). Trimming stripped 5 bases from V and 2 bases from J, with 16 bases between. Germline CDR1 SGHTA, CDR2 FQGNSA. This CDR3 comprises 15 residues.

By share, this clonotype counts as medium-sized (0.01 to 0.1%). The chain is built from TRBV28 and TRBJ2-3; possibly TRBD1 for D (6 bases). V was trimmed by 2 bases and J by 3 bases, leaving 6 bases between them. The germline CDR1 and CDR2 sequences are MDHEN and SYDVKM. The length of the CDR3 is 13 residues. The CDR3 coding sequence is TGTGCCAGCAGTTTAAGGGGGACAGATACGCAGTATTTT. As protein: CASSLRGTDTQYF.

As regards this clonotype: Given a much more abundant clone one base away, this may be a read error. V usage is TRBV28 and J usage is TRBJ1-1; TRBD1 is a possible D gene (5 bases). The CDR3 spans 15 residues. The V gene's germline CDR1 is MDHEN and CDR2 SYDVKM. The CDR3 region is CASSLVMTANAEAFF. The CDR3 DNA sequence: TGTGCCAGCAGTTTAGTTATGACAGCGAACGCTGAAGCTTTCTTT. Complete variable domain (other parts from reference TRBV28 and TRBJ1-1): DVKVTQSSRYLVKRTGEKVFLECVQDMDHENMFWYRQDPGLGLRLIYFSYDVKMKEKGDIPEGYSVSREKKERFSLILESASTNQTSMYLCASSLVMTANAEAFFGQGTRLTVV.

This clonotype was counted ten times or more. CDR3 in amino acids: CASKEGLAYEQYF. The CDR3 DNA reads TGTGCCAGCAAGGAGGGACTCGCCTACGAGCAGTACTTC. The V gene is TRBV12-3 or TRBV12-4, the J gene TRBJ2-7; possibly TRBD2 for D (6 bases). Trimming pared 7 bases from V and 2 bases from J, leaving 12 bases between. This CDR3 is built from 13 residues.

For this clonotype: A much larger clone lies a single base off, so this may be a read error. The rearrangement joins TRBV7-2 to TRBJ2-1; TRBD1 is a possible D gene (5 bases). CDR1 and CDR2 from the germline V gene are SGHTA and FQGNSA. Trimming removed 4 bases from V and 4 bases from J, with 8 bases in between. The CDR3 is 13 residues long. The DNA of the CDR3 is TGTGCCAGCAGCTCTGCAGGGTACAATGAGCAGTTCTTC. As protein: CASSSAGYNEQFF. The full variable domain, in which reference TRBV7-2 and TRBJ2-1 provide the parts outside the CDR3, is GAGVSQSPSNKVTEKGKDVELRCDPISGHTALYWYRQSLGQGLEFLIYFQGNSAPDKSGLPSDRFSAERTGGSVSTLTIQRTQQEDSAVYLCASSSAGYNEQFFGPGTRLTVL.

This clonotype was seen at least ten times. The chain joins TRBV4-1 to TRBJ2-4; 10 positions match TRBD1. The CDR3 spans 18 residues. Losses at the gene ends were 0 bases for V and 0 bases for J; bases not matched to a gene: 5. The germline gives CDR1 MGHRA, CDR2 YSYEKL. CDR3 nucleotide sequence: TGCGCCAGCAGCCAAGAGGGGACAGGGGTGCTAGCCAAAAACATTCAGTACTTC. Its translation is CASSQEGTGVLAKNIQYF.

Only a few counts were recorded for this clonotype. This rearrangement joins TRBV11-2 to TRBJ2-1; 12 bases match TRBD2. From germline, CDR1 is SGHAT and CDR2 FQNNGV. The CDR3 has 15 residues. V gave up 3 bases and J gave up 4 bases; unmatched junction bases: 1. The DNA for the CDR3 is TGTGCCAGCAGCTTTCTAGCGGGAGGGTACAATGAGCAGTTCTTC. Translation: CASSFLAGGYNEQFF.

The chain recombines TRBV6-6 with TRBJ2-4, with a possible D match to TRBD2 (5 bases). V gave up 1 base and J gave up 0 bases, with 16 bases separating them. Germline CDR1 is MNHNY and CDR2 is SVGAGI (reference sequence). This CDR3 spans 18 amino acids. This CDR3 is CASSYWPGSGLAKNIQYF. CDR3 coding DNA: TGTGCCAGCAGTTACTGGCCGGGCAGCGGATTAGCCAAAAACATTCAGTACTTC.

The rearrangement links TRBV15 to TRBJ2-1; weak D call: TRBD2 (5 bases). Trimming removed 0 bases from V and 0 bases from J, with 6 bases in between. There are 15 residues in the CDR3. The germline V gene has CDR1 LNHNV and CDR2 YYDKDF (reference sequence). CDR3 sequence: CATSRDDYSYNEQFF. CDR3 bases: TGTGCCACCAGCAGAGACGACTACTCCTACAATGAGCAGTTCTTC.

This clonotype was detected many times. CDR3 DNA sequence: TGCAGCGCGATGGACAGGACAGGGATACGTGGCTACACCTTC. Translating gives CSAMDRTGIRGYTF. The chain carries TRBV29-1 and TRBJ1-2; 8 bases agree with TRBD1. Trimming cost V 7 bases and J 7 bases; bases outside gene matches: 14. Germline V gives CDR1 SQVTM, CDR2 ANQGSEA. The length of the CDR3 is 14 residues.

This clonotype was observed at least ten times. The V call is TRBV7-3, the J call TRBJ2-3; D may be TRBD1 (5 bases). Germline CDR1 reads SGHTA; CDR2 reads FQGTGA. This CDR3 contains 14 residues. The V and J ends lost 4 bases and 1 base respectively, with 9 bases between them. The CDR3 loop is CASSSIGGTDTQYF. As DNA, the CDR3 is TGTGCCAGCAGCTCAATAGGGGGCACAGATACGCAGTATTTT.

This clonotype showed up many times. The rearrangement joins TRBV6-5 to TRBJ2-7; 8 bases agree with TRBD2. Germline V lookup: CDR1 MNHEY, CDR2 SVGAGI. This CDR3 is built from 15 residues. V gave up 5 bases and J gave up 5 bases; unmatched junction bases: 11. As DNA, the CDR3 is TGTGCCAGCAGTGGAAAAGCGGGAGCTTTGGACGAGCAGTACTTC. This encodes CASSGKAGALDEQYF.

To note about this clonotype: Being one base from a much bigger clone, this may be a read error. A read error is likely, as this CDR3 ends without the conserved phenylalanine or tryptophan. V gene TRBV6-1 combines with J gene TRBJ2-3; possibly TRBD2 for D (5 bases). The CDR3 contains 14 residues. Germline values: CDR1 MNHNS, CDR2 SASEGT. Trimming left V 3 bases short and J 0 bases short, with 7 bases between. This chain's CDR3 is CASSERDSTDTQYL. In nucleotides, the CDR3 is TGTGCCAGCAGTGAGAGGGATAGCACAGATACGCAGTATCTT.

In its sample, this clonotype is medium-sized. The rearrangement uses TRBV7-9 and TRBJ2-7; D tentatively fits TRBD1 or TRBD2 (5 bases each). The germline V and J ends were trimmed by 7 bases and 4 bases, with 20 bases remaining between them. This CDR3 is built from 15 residues. Germline CDR1 reads SEHNR; CDR2 reads FQNEAQ (reference sequence). The CDR3 DNA reads as TGTGCCAGCACCCTTAAGGGACCCCCTACATACGAGCAGTACTTC. Residues: CASTLKGPPTYEQYF. The complete variable domain, with remaining parts taken from reference TRBV7-9 and TRBJ2-7, reads DTGVSQNPRHKITKRGQNVTFRCDPISEHNRLYWYRQTLGQGPEFLTYFQNEAQLEKSRLLSDRFSAERPKGSFSTLEIQRTEQGDSAMYLCASTLKGPPTYEQYFGPGTRLTVT.

This clonotype was recorded many times. V is TRBV6-6 and J is TRBJ2-5; the match to TRBD1 covers 10 bases. CDR3 length: 14 residues. CDR1 and CDR2 (germline): MNHNY, SVGAGI (reference sequence). Trimming cost V 4 bases and J 1 base; bases outside gene matches: 0. CDR3 in DNA: TGTGCCAGCAGTTGGACAGGGGGCCAAGAGACCCAGTACTTC. Amino acid sequence: CASSWTGGQETQYF.

About this clonotype itself: One junction end disagrees with the germline gene, perhaps due to a read error. The V call is TRBV30, the J call TRBJ1-5; D ambiguous. The CDR3 runs 14 residues. Germline V CDR1 and CDR2: GTSNPN, SVGIG (reference sequence). The CDR3 DNA sequence: TGTGCCTGGAGTGCCGGACCAAGTCAAAACACCTTGTACTTT. Amino acids: CAWSAGPSQNTLYF.